The 9 T cell receptor beta chains below all came from one sample that was sequenced in a study of identical twins. TCRdb re-analysed the 5' RACE reads in MiXCR, keeping a single row per CDR3 protein. The table has roughly 630,000 distinct CDR3 sequences, just over 7% seen once; the top ten hold over 1.5%. The same data also contributed to another study, on yellow fever vaccine responses in identical twins.

What was sequenced was PBMCs. Source of these receptors: a woman under 30 in good health.

V and J are TRBV6-1 and TRBJ2-1; TRBD1 matches 7 bases. Per germline, CDR1 MNHNS and CDR2 SASEGT. The trim removed 0 bases at V and 2 bases at J, leaving 4 bases unmatched. This CDR3 comprises 16 residues. The CDR3 region is CASSEARGQAYNEQFF. The CDR3 DNA follows: TGTGCCAGCAGTGAAGCAAGGGGGCAGGCCTACAATGAGCAGTTCTTC.

The chain combines TRBV7-9 with TRBJ2-1; perhaps D is TRBD1 or TRBD2 (5 bases each). This CDR3 region has 17 residues. Germline V gene lookup returns CDR1 SEHNR and CDR2 FQNEAQ (reference sequence). V dropped 6 bases and J dropped 0 bases, with 18 bases sitting between them. The CDR3 DNA follows: TGTGCCAGCAGTTTGAACCGGGACGGAGGCTCCTACAATGAGCAGTTCTTC. Protein product: CASSLNRDGGSYNEQFF.

In its sample, this clonotype was seen many times. The V call is TRBV12-3 or TRBV12-4, the J call TRBJ2-1; TRBD2 agrees at 12 bases. Trimming at V came to 3 bases and at J to 9 bases, leaving 3 bases not matched to a gene. The length of the CDR3 is 14 residues. The CDR3 region is CASSLASGRVEQFF. The CDR3 nucleotides read TGTGCCAGCAGTTTGGCTAGCGGGAGGGTTGAGCAGTTCTTC.

This clonotype was seen ten or more times. V and J are TRBV5-1 and TRBJ2-2, with D possibly TRBD2 on 5 matching bases. The CDR3 covers 17 residues. The V gene lost 0 bases and the J gene lost 0 bases, with 12 bases spanning the gap. CDR1 is SGHRS and CDR2 is YFSETQ in the germline V gene. This chain's CDR3 is CASSLASGYPNTGELFF. CDR3 bases: TGCGCCAGCAGCTTGGCCTCGGGGTACCCGAACACCGGGGAGCTGTTTTTT. Together with reference TRBV5-1 and TRBJ2-2, the CDR3 gives the full variable domain: KAGVTQTPRYLIKTRGQQVTLSCSPISGHRSVSWYQQTPGQGLQFLFEYFSETQRNKGNFPGRFSGRQFSNSRSEMNVSTLELGDSALYLCASSLASGYPNTGELFFGEGSRLTVL.

This clonotype has more than one count but fewer than ten. This chain uses TRBV5-1 with TRBJ1-1, with a possible D match to TRBD1 (6 bases). Germline V gene data show CDR1 as SGHRS and CDR2 as YFSETQ. V lost 4 bases and J 1 base, leaving 14 bases between the germline ends. This CDR3 is built from 15 residues. The CDR3 reads CASSKHRVGNTEAFF. CDR3 in DNA: TGCGCCAGCAGCAAGCACAGGGTTGGGAACACTGAAGCTTTCTTT.

The chain joins TRBV3-1 to TRBJ2-5; 8 nucleotides match TRBD2. V dropped 1 base and J dropped 0; count of bases not matched to a gene: 1. CDR1 and CDR2 from the germline V gene are LGHDT and YNNKEL (reference sequence). The CDR3 is 15 amino acids. CDR3 coding DNA: TGTGCCAGCAGCCAAGGAGCGGGGGACCAAGAGACCCAGTACTTC. Protein product: CASSQGAGDQETQYF.

This clonotype appeared a few times. The V and J genes are TRBV11-1 and TRBJ2-7; the match to TRBD2 covers 10 bases. The CDR3 loop spans 15 amino acids. CDR1 SGHAT and CDR2 FQDESV come from the germline V gene (reference sequence). The V segment lost 2 bases and the J segment 3 bases; nucleotides outside the gene matches: 4. The CDR3 nucleotides are TGTGCCAGCAGCTTATCGCTAGCGGGGGTCTACGAGCAGTACTTC. Translating gives CASSLSLAGVYEQYF.

The chain's CDR3 is CASSLRGIRQGSFPDTQYF. The CDR3 DNA reads TGTGCCAGCAGCTTGAGGGGGATCCGACAGGGTAGTTTCCCAGATACGCAGTATTTT. V and J are TRBV5-6 and TRBJ2-3; 7 bases are shared with TRBD1. The CDR3 has 19 amino acids. Germline CDR1 is SGHDT and CDR2 is YYEEEE. V was clipped by 1 base and J by 4 bases; unmatched bases: 18.

This clonotype was seen a handful of times. The rearrangement joins TRBV10-3 to TRBJ1-5; D gene ambiguous. V dropped 2 bases and J dropped 2 bases, with 10 bases sitting between them. The CDR3 contains 15 residues. Looked up from germline, CDR1 is ENHRY and CDR2 is SYGVKD. DNA of the CDR3: TGTGCCATCAGTGAGACCCAGTGGGGCAATCAGCCCCAGCATTTT. This encodes CAISETQWGNQPQHF.